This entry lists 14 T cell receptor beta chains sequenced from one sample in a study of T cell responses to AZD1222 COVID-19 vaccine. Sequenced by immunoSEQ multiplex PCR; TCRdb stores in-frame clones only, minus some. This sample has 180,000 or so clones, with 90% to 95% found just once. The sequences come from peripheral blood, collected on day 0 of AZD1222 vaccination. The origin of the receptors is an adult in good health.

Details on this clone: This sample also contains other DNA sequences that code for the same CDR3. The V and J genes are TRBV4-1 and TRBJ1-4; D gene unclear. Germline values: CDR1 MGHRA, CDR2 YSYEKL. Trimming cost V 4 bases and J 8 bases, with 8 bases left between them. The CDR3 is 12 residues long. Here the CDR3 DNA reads TGCGCCAGCAGCCCGTTGGGGGAAAAACTGTTTTTT. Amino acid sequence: CASSPLGEKLFF.

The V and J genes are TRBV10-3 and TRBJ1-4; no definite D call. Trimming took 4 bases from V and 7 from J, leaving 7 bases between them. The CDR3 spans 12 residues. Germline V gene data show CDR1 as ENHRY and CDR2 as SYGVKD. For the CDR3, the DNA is TGTGCCATCAGTGGGCTGGGTGAAAAACTGTTTTTT. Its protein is CAISGLGEKLFF.

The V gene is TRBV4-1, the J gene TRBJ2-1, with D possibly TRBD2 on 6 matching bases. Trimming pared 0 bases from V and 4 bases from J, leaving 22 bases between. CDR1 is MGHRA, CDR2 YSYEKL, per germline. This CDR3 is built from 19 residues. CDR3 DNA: TGCGCCAGCAGCCAAGAGGTCTTCTTGGCACTAGCAATTTACAATGAGCAGTTCTTC. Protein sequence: CASSQEVFLALAIYNEQFF.

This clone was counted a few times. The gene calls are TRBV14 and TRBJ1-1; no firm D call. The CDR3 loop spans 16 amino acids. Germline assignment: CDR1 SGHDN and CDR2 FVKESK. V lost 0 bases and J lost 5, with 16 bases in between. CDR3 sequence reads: CASSQDGFGVGTEAFF. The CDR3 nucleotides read TGTGCCAGCAGCCAAGATGGATTCGGGGTGGGGACTGAAGCTTTCTTT.

Here the CDR3 DNA reads TGTGCCAGTAGTAGCCGGGACAGGGGAGGCAACGAGCAGTACTTC. Encoded protein: CASSSRDRGGNEQYF. This rearrangement joins TRBV19 to TRBJ2-7, with TRBD1 matching over 10 bases. The CDR3 runs 15 residues. The trim removed 4 bases at V and 5 bases at J, leaving 8 bases unmatched. Germline V lookup: CDR1 LNHDA, CDR2 SQIVND (reference sequence).

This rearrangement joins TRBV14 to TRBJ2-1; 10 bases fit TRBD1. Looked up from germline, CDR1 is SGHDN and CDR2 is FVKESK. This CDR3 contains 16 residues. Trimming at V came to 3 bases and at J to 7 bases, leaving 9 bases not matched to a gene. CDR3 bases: TGTGCCAGCAGCCACTACTACGGGACAGGGGAAAATGAGCAGTTCTTC. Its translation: CASSHYYGTGENEQFF. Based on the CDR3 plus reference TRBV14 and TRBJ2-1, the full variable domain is EAGVTQFPSHSVIEKGQTVTLRCDPISGHDNLYWYRRVMGKEIKFLLHFVKESKQDESGMPNNRFLAERTGGTYSTLKVQPAELEDSGVYFCASSHYYGTGENEQFFGPGTRLTVL.

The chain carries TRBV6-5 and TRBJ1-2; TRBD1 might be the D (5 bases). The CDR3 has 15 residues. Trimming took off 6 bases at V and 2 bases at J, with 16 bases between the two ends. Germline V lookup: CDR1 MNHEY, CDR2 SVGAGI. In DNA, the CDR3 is TGTGCCAGCAGGAGGGGTAACGGGGGAAACTATGGCTACACCTTC. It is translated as CASRRGNGGNYGYTF.

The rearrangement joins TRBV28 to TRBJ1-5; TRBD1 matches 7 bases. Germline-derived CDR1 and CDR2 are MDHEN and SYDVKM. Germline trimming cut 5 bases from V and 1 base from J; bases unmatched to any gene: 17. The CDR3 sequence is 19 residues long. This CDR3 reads CASSPMTGRELWSNQPQHF. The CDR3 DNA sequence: TGTGCCAGCAGTCCGATGACAGGGCGGGAGCTGTGGAGCAATCAGCCCCAGCATTTT.

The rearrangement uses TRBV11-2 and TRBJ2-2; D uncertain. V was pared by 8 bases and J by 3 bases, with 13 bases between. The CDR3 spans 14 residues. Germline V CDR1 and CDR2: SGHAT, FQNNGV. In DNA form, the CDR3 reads TGTGCCAGCGGATCGTTGGGATACACCGGGGAGCTGTTTTTT. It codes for CASGSLGYTGELFF.

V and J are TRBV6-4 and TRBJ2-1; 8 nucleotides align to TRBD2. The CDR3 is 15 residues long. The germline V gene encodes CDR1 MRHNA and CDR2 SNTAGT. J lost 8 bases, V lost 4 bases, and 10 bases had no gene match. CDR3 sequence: CASSAKAGDIYEQFF. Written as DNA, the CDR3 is TGTGCCAGCAGTGCCAAAGCGGGAGATATCTATGAGCAGTTCTTC.

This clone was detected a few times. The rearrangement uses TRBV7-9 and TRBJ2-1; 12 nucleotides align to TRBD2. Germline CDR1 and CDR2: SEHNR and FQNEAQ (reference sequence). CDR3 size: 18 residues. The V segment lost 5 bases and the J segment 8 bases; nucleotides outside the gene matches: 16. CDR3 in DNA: TGTGCCAGCAGCCCGCCTTTTAGACTAGCGGGAGTGGTAGATGAGCAGTTCTTC. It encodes CASSPPFRLAGVVDEQFF.

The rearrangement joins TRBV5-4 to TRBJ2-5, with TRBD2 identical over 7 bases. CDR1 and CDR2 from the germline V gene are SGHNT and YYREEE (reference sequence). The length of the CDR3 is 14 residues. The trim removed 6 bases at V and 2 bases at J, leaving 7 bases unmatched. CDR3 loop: CASTPAGVQETQYF. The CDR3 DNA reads TGTGCCAGCACCCCCGCGGGGGTTCAAGAGACCCAGTACTTC.

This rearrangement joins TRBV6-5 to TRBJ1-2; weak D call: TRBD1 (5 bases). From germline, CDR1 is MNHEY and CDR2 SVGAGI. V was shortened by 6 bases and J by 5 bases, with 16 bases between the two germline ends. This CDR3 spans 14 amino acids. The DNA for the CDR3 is TGTGCCAGCAGACGCGGCAGGGACGGGTATGGCTACACCTTC. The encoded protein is CASRRGRDGYGYTF.

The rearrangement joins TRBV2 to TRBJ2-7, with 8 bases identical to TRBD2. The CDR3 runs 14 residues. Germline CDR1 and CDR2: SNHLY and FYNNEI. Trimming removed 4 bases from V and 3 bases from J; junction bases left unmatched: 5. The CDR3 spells CASSVIAGHYEQYF. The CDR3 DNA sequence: TGTGCCAGCAGTGTCATAGCGGGACACTACGAGCAGTACTTC.